These 18 T cell receptor beta chains were all obtained from the same sample, sequenced in a study of T-cell reconstitution after alpha-beta-depleted transplantation in children listed by TCRdb under 2016. Preparation of the library involved PCR. TCRdb lists the instrument as Illumina HiSeq 2500. Molecular barcoding was employed in the preparation of TCR libraries, with unique molecular identifiers being used to normalize TCRbeta repertoire quantification. TCRdb cleaned the public reads at Q25 with fastp, built clones with MiXCR and kept in-frame beta chains. Rows matching on CDR3 protein sequence are summarized as one entry with the most common DNA and genes. This sample comprises some 500,000 distinct CDR3 sequences, about 16% of them detected only once. The top ten constitute about 3.1% of the sample. The sequencing here drew on PBMCs from the stem cell graft donor, taken from the stem cell graft. The receptor set was obtained from a human donor who donated a stem cell graft to a child with acute lymphoblastic leukemia.

This clonotype was counted between two and nine times. The rearrangement uses TRBV6-4 and TRBJ2-2; 7 bases line up with TRBD2. The CDR3 is made up of 14 amino acids. Trimming removed 4 bases from V and 3 bases from J; junction bases left unmatched: 2. In germline, CDR1 is MRHNA, CDR2 SNTAGT. CDR3 sequence reads: CASSGLADTGELFF. CDR3 DNA: TGTGCCAGCAGTGGACTAGCAGACACCGGGGAGCTGTTTTTT.

The V and J genes are TRBV27 and TRBJ2-6; 7 bases match TRBD1. The CDR3 length is 15 residues. With V trimmed by 4 bases and J by 4 bases, 4 bases remained unmatched. Per germline, CDR1 MNHEY and CDR2 SMNVEV (reference sequence). This chain's CDR3 is CASSYTGVGANVLTF. The CDR3 DNA reads TGTGCCAGCAGTTATACAGGGGTGGGGGCCAACGTCCTGACTTTC.

The rearrangement uses TRBV5-1 and TRBJ1-1; D is possibly TRBD1 (5 bases). Between the trimmed V and J ends, which lost 2 bases and 6 bases, there was a span of 8 bases. From germline, CDR1 is SGHRS and CDR2 YFSETQ. This CDR3 contains 12 residues. CDR3 loop: CASSFGGAEAFF. The CDR3 DNA follows: TGCGCCAGCAGCTTCGGGGGAGCTGAAGCTTTCTTT.

The chain employs TRBV10-3 and TRBJ2-2; 13 bases are shared with TRBD2. CDR1 and CDR2 from the germline V gene are ENHRY and SYGVKD. The CDR3 has 17 amino acids. After removal of 2 bases from V and 3 bases from J, the junction contained 3 bases not matched to a gene. CDR3 sequence: CAISEPGLAGYTGELFF. The CDR3 DNA reads TGTGCCATCAGTGAGCCGGGACTAGCGGGATACACCGGGGAGCTGTTTTTT.

A few counts support this clonotype. This chain uses TRBV6-1 with TRBJ2-7, with 8 bases that match TRBD1. This CDR3 region has 16 residues. Germline trimming cut 6 bases from V and 4 bases from J; bases unmatched to any gene: 14. Germline CDR1 reads MNHNS; CDR2 reads SASEGT. The CDR3: CASSPGQGWVLYEQYF. In DNA, the CDR3 is TGTGCCAGCAGCCCCGGACAGGGATGGGTGTTATACGAGCAGTACTTC.

This clonotype was observed a handful of times. The J gene is TRBJ1-1, the V gene TRBV5-6; D is undetermined. V dropped 2 bases and J dropped 0 bases, with 8 bases sitting between them. Germline V gene data show CDR1 as SGHDT and CDR2 as YYEEEE. This CDR3 comprises 14 residues. The CDR3 bases are TGTGCCAGCAGCTTTATACAGCTGAACACTGAAGCTTTCTTT. Its protein product is CASSFIQLNTEAFF. The full variable domain, with the rest looked up from reference TRBV5-6 and TRBJ1-1, is DAGVTQSPTHLIKTRGQQVTLRCSPKSGHDTVSWYQQALGQGPQFIFQYYEEEERQRGNFPDRFSGHQFPNYSSELNVNALLLGDSALYLCASSFIQLNTEAFFGQGTRLTVV.

The chain joins TRBV5-1 to TRBJ1-4; perhaps TRBD1 as D (5 bases). V shed 2 bases and J shed 5 bases, with 10 bases lying between them. This CDR3 is 14 amino acids long. CDR1 is SGHRS and CDR2 is YFSETQ in the germline V gene. Written as DNA, the CDR3 is TGCGCCAGCAGCTTAGACAGACCCAATGAAAAACTGTTTTTT. Translating gives CASSLDRPNEKLFF.

This chain connects TRBV5-1 to TRBJ2-7, with TRBD2 identical over 13 bases. After removal of 3 bases from V and 4 bases from J, the junction contained 10 bases not matched to a gene. This CDR3 contains 17 residues. Germline lookup yields CDR1 SGHRS and CDR2 YFSETQ. The CDR3 coding sequence is TGCGCCAGCAGCTCCACAGGACTAGCGGGAGCTGGGTACGAGCAGTACTTC. Translation: CASSSTGLAGAGYEQYF.

The V gene is TRBV27, the J gene TRBJ2-7, with 8 bases fitting TRBD2. This CDR3 is built from 14 residues. The V gene's germline CDR1 is MNHEY and CDR2 SMNVEV (reference sequence). V shed 6 bases, J shed 3 bases, and the junction held 7 bases outside the gene matches. CDR3 nucleotides: TGTGCCAGCAGCCATAGCGGGAACCACTACGAGCAGTACTTC. It specifies CASSHSGNHYEQYF.

V usage is TRBV12-3 or TRBV12-4 and J usage is TRBJ2-6; tentatively, D is TRBD2 (6 bases). CDR3 size: 19 residues. Trimming stripped 3 bases from V and 4 bases from J, with 22 bases between. CDR3 DNA sequence: TGTGCCAGCAGTTTGCAGTGGTGGGGGACTGTAGCCGGGGCCAACGTCCTGACTTTC. Its protein product is CASSLQWWGTVAGANVLTF.

This clonotype occurred a few times. V and J are TRBV20-1 and TRBJ2-4; D is possibly TRBD1 (5 bases). V lost 5 bases to trimming and J lost 3 bases, with 14 bases between them. This CDR3 has 14 amino acids. Germline lookup yields CDR1 DFQATT and CDR2 SNEGSKA (reference sequence). CDR3 sequence reads: CSASSGAGKNIQYF. The CDR3 DNA is TGCAGTGCTTCATCTGGGGCCGGCAAAAACATTCAGTACTTC.

The rearrangement links TRBV7-9 to TRBJ1-2; 7 nucleotides match TRBD1. Germline-derived CDR1 and CDR2 are SEHNR and FQNEAQ (reference sequence). The ends lost 8 bases at V and 4 bases at J; junction bases unmatched: 7. The CDR3 sequence is 13 residues long. Written as DNA, the CDR3 is TGTGCCAGCGGGAACAGGGGCCTCTATGGCTACACCTTC. Its translation: CASGNRGLYGYTF.

This chain links TRBV20-1 with TRBJ1-1; D might be TRBD1 (5 bases). The CDR3 is made up of 16 amino acids. The V end lost 1 base, the J end lost 1 base, and 16 bases lay between the germline ends. CDR1 and CDR2 (germline): DFQATT, SNEGSKA (reference sequence). The CDR3 reads CSARVDPGRGNTEAFF. CDR3 in DNA: TGCAGTGCTAGAGTCGACCCCGGGAGGGGGAACACTGAAGCTTTCTTT.

This clonotype was seen only a few times. The gene calls are TRBV20-1 and TRBJ2-7; D may be TRBD1 (6 bases). Per the germline V gene, CDR1 is DFQATT and CDR2 is SNEGSKA (reference sequence). The V gene lost 6 bases and the J gene lost 0 bases, with 12 bases spanning the gap. The CDR3 spans 13 residues. CDR3 region: CSARGETSYEQYF. CDR3 sequence (DNA): TGCAGTGCCAGGGGTGAAACCTCCTACGAGCAGTACTTC.

The chain has TRBV4-2 and TRBJ2-3; 9 positions match TRBD2. The CDR3 length is 16 residues. V dropped 3 bases and J dropped 0; count of bases not matched to a gene: 4. In germline, CDR1 is LGHNA, CDR2 YNFKEQ. Here the CDR3 reads CASSQTSGTSTDTQYF. The CDR3 bases are TGTGCCAGCAGCCAGACTAGCGGAACTAGCACAGATACGCAGTATTTT.

The chain links TRBV3-1 to TRBJ2-1, with 15 nucleotides matching TRBD2. The V segment lost 4 bases and the J segment 4 bases; nucleotides outside the gene matches: 2. The CDR3 extends over 16 amino acids. Germline V gene data show CDR1 as LGHDT and CDR2 as YNNKEL (reference sequence). CDR3 DNA sequence: TGTGCCAGCAGCCGGGGACTAGCGGGAGGATACAATGAGCAGTTCTTC. Its translation: CASSRGLAGGYNEQFF.

The J gene is TRBJ2-4, the V gene TRBV6-5; 9 positions match TRBD1. Germline CDR1 is MNHEY and CDR2 is SVGAGI. This CDR3 spans 14 amino acids. V trimming: 6 bases; J trimming: 5 bases; junction bases outside the gene matches: 5. The CDR3 loop reads CASRQGAWENIQYF. In DNA, the CDR3 is TGTGCCAGCAGACAGGGGGCATGGGAAAACATTCAGTACTTC.

The J gene is TRBJ2-3, the V gene TRBV28; D is ambiguous. Trimming removed 2 bases from V and 3 bases from J, with 9 bases in between. The length of the CDR3 is 14 residues. Per the germline V gene, CDR1 is MDHEN and CDR2 is SYDVKM. The CDR3 DNA reads as TGTGCCAGCAGTTTAGCCCGGCCAACAGATACGCAGTATTTT. It is translated as CASSLARPTDTQYF.